This T cell receptor beta chain was identified during a study of shared clonotypes between healthy human individuals. CDR3 length equals 14 residues. CDR1 and CDR2 from the germline V gene are MNHEY and SMNVEV (reference sequence). V was clipped by 7 bases and J by 8 bases; unmatched bases: 12. The table came from immunoSEQ multiplex PCR; TCRdb's copy has only in-frame clones and leaves some out. This sample carries 2 million to 2.5 million clones, approximately 90% of them seen once, and the ten largest clones take approximately 0.39%. The V and J genes are TRBV27 and TRBJ2-3; 7 nucleotides align to TRBD1. This receptor was identified in a man aged 18 to 35 in good health. Some clones in this sample may be carry-over from other donors' samples. What was sequenced was naive CD4+ T cells from PBMCs. Subset denoted: CD45RA+ positively selected. CDR3 coding DNA: TGTGCCAGCAAGGGGGCGGAGGTGGTGGGTACGCAGTATTTT. This encodes CASKGAEVVGTQYF.